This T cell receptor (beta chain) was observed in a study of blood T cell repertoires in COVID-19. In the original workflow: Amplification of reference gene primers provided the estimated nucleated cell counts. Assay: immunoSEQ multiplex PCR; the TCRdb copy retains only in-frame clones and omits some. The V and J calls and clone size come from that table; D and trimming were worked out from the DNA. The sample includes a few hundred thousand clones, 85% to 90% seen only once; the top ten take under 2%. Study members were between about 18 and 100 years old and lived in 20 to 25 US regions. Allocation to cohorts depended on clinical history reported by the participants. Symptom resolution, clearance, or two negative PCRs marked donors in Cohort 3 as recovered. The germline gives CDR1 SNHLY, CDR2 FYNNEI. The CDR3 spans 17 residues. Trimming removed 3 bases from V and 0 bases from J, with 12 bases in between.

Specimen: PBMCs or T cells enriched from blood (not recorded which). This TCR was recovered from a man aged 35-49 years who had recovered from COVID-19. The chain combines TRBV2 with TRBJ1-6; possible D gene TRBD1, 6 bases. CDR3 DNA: TGTGCCAGCAGTGAGGGTCACAGGGACTCCTATAATTCACCCCTCCACTTT. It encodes CASSEGHRDSYNSPLHF.